This T cell receptor (beta chain) was identified in a study of cytomegalovirus exposure and HLA in healthy donors. For the study at large: Early released data comprised about 84 million unique TCRs from HLA-typed donors.

The CDR3 covers 16 residues. In germline, CDR1 is MGHDK, CDR2 SYGVNS. V was pared by 1 base and J by 0 bases, with 10 bases between. Overall study results and limits: The study listed around 150 cytomegalovirus-associated TCR beta chains. Earlier analysis looked at TCR beta V segments, and most were productive about 87% or about 30% of the time.

The PCR employed 60 Vbeta primers together with 13 Jbeta primers. TCRdb keeps only in-frame clones here, not all; method: immunoSEQ multiplex PCR. The sample consists of 250,000 to 350,000 clones, approximately 90% of them appearing once. Remarks on this clone: The antigen is undetermined.

This receptor was obtained from a middle-aged man in good health and CMV-seropositive. The rearrangement joins TRBV25-1 to TRBJ1-3; maybe TRBD1 (5 bases). Sequencing input: PBMCs. CDR3 residues: CASSESRQFSGNTIYF. DNA of the CDR3: TGTGCCAGCAGTGAATCACGACAGTTCTCTGGAAACACCATATATTTT.